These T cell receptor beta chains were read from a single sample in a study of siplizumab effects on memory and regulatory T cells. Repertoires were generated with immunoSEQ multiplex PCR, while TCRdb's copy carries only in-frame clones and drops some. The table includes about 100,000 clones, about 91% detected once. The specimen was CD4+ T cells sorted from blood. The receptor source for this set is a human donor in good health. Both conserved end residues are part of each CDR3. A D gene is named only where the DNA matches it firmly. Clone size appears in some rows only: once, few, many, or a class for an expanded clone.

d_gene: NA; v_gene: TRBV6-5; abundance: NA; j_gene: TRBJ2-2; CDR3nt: TGTGCCAGCACCCCGGGGCCGGCCACCGGGGAGCTGTTTTTT; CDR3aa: CASTPGPATGELFF
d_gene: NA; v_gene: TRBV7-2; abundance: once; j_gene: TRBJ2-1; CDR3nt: TGTGCCAGCAGGAAATCGGGCCAGAGCTCCTACAATGAGCAGTTCTTC; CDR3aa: CASRKSGQSSYNEQFF
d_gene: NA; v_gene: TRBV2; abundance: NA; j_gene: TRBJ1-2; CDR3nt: TGTGCCAGCAGTGTGAGGGAGGGTGGCTACACCTTC; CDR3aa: CASSVREGGYTF
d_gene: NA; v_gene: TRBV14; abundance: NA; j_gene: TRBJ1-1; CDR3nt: TGTGCCAGCAGCCACCAAGATACTCCCGGCACTGAAGCTTTCTTT; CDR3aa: CASSHQDTPGTEAFF
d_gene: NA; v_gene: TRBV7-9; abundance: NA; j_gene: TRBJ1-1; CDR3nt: TGTGCCAGCAGCCGCGGACAGCAGAACACTGAAGCTTTCTTT; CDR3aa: CASSRGQQNTEAFF
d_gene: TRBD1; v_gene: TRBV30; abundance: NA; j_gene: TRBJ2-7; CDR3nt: TGTGCCTGGAGAGGACAGGGACTTGACGAGCAGTACTTC; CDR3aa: CAWRGQGLDEQYF
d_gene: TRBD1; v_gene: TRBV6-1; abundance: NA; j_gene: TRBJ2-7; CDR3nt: TGTGCCAGCAGTGAGGTAGGGGGCGCCCCCTACGAGCAGTACTTC; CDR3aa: CASSEVGGAPYEQYF
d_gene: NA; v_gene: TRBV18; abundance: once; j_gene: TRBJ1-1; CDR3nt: TGTGCCAGCTCAGTTCAGGGGTCGGACACTGAAGCTTTCTTT; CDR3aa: CASSVQGSDTEAFF
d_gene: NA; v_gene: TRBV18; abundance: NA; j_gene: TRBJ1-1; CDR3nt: TGTGCCAGCTCACCTCCCGACTGGAACACTGAAGCTTTCTTT; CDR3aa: CASSPPDWNTEAFF
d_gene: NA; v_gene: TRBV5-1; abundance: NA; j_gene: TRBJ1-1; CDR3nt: TGCGCCAGCAGCTCGTTGGGGGGTGCTGAAGCTTTCTTT; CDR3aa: CASSSLGGAEAFF
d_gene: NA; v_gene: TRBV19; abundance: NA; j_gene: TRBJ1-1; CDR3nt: TGTGCCAGTAGTATTGGGGCAGCAAAAGCTTTCTTT; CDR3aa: CASSIGAAKAFF
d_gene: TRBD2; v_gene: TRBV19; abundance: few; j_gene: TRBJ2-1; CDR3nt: TGTGCCAGTAGTCCTCGGACTAGCGGGAACTACAATGAGCAGTTCTTC; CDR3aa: CASSPRTSGNYNEQFF
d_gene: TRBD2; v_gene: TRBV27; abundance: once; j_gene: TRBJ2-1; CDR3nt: TGTGCCAGCAGTTCTTGGACTAGCGGGGCAAATGAGCAGTTCTTC; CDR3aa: CASSSWTSGANEQFF
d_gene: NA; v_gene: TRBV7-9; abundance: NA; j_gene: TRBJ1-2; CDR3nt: TGTGCCAGCAGCCCCCCGGGGAAGGAGGGCTATGGCTACACCTTC; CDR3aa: CASSPPGKEGYGYTF